This T cell receptor beta chain is drawn from a study of early T cells in non-severe SARS-CoV-2 infection (dated by TCRdb to 2020 to 2022). Turning to the overall study: Because TCR sequencing relied on bulk RNA taken from unsorted whole blood, pairing of alpha and beta chains was not possible.

With respect to this clonotype: It has no known antigen specificity. Base qualities are missing; no much larger clone stands one base away.

The library was prepared using 5' RACE. These reads were obtained on a NextSeq 500. To correct for sequencing error and PCR bias, the TCR library protocol tagged individual cDNA molecules with unique molecular identifiers. Both TCR alpha and beta chains were sequenced, and tight co-correlation was observed between alpha and beta sequence abundances in each sample. The paper's data handling went like this. Decombinator V4 was used to perform V gene, J gene and CDR3 annotation of TCR sequences. TCRs were defined as expanded if a significant change between any two time points was detected under a Poisson model with p below 0.0001. TCR abundances were normalised to the total number of TCRs sequenced per sample and expressed as counts per million. TRAV1-2 paired with TRAJ12, TRAJ20 or TRAJ33 defined MAIT TCRs, while TRAV10 paired with TRAJ18 defined iNKT TCRs. A search of VDJdb, accessed on 1 November 2021, was run for TCRs annotated to CMV, EBV and SARS-CoV-2, with TCRs annotated for multiple antigens excluded. Using fastp at Q25 and MiXCR, TCRdb reprocessed the public reads and kept productive beta chains. Identical CDR3 protein sequences are pooled into one entry, listed with their most common genes and DNA. These V and J calls rely on TCRdb rather than the paper's analysis. Here the sample has about 21,000 distinct CDR3 sequences; 5% to 6% occur a single time. The top ten constitute about 14% of the sample.

CDR1 and CDR2, per the germline V gene, are SGHDN and FVKESK. Counted from cysteine to phenylalanine, this CDR3 has 14 amino acids. This entry keeps only the CDR3 DNA: 42 bases, framed from base 1. V was cut back by 4 bases and J by 2 bases, leaving a gap of 11 bases between them. Set within a cohort of healthcare workers in London, UK, this nested case-control study involved weekly PCR testing of nasopharyngeal swabs along with blood sampling. Healthcare workers were enrolled in the week of the UK lockdown, from 23 to 31 March 2020, and were followed every week for up to roughly 15 weeks. Overall results and qualifications from the work: VDJdb matching was skewed toward anti-spike CD8 responses and likely underestimated virus-specific expansions by missing private and CD4 specificities.

Sequenced material: whole blood, taken at baseline. Rearrangement joined TRBV14 to TRBJ1-2, with no confident D gene call. This TCR derives from an adult who was a healthcare worker with PCR-confirmed SARS-CoV-2 infection or an uninfected control (not recorded which). The CDR3 reads CASSRMEANYGYTF. The DNA sequence is given as TGTGCCAGCAGCCGGATGGAGGCGAACTATGGCTACACCTTC. The full variable domain, with segments outside the CDR3 supplied by the reference TRBV14 and TRBJ1-2 proteins, appears as EAGVTQFPSHSVIEKGQTVTLRCDPISGHDNLYWYRRVMGKEIKFLLHFVKESKQDESGMPNNRFLAERTGGTYSTLKVQPAELEDSGVYFCASSRMEANYGYTFGSGTRLTVV.